The rows below give T cell receptor beta chains drawn from one sample of a study of T cell changes during pregnancy in multiple sclerosis. Profiling relied on immunoSEQ multiplex PCR, and the TCRdb table lists in-frame clones only, not all of them. The repertoire holds 59,000 or so clones, with 92% as singletons. The material was peripheral blood, obtained in the third trimester of pregnancy. The receptors here all came from a female donor in good health, enrolled as a control in a pregnancy study. The conserved cysteine and the conserved F or W are not part of the CDR3 here. The size field is filled for only some rows; it gives once, few, many or a size class.

once,TRBV7-2,TRBJ1-1,ASRSQPDAVDGAF
NA,TRBV28,TRBJ2-7,ASSGGTGSYEQY
NA,TRBV6-1,TRBJ2-2,ASSEAHRGTGELF
NA,TRBV6-5,TRBJ2-7,ASSYGGGGSYEQY
NA,TRBV5-1,TRBJ1-2,ASSFYRARDPVYGYT
NA,TRBV4-2,TRBJ2-7,ASSQDSTGAINYEQY
NA,TRBV21-1,TRBJ1-3,ASSAPRSSELSGNTIY
once,TRBV7-2,TRBJ1-2,ASSPGGREGGYT
NA,TRBV30,TRBJ1-2,AWSSTGDYGYT
NA,TRBV25-1,TRBJ1-2,ASSHDRGRGYT
NA,TRBV6-5,TRBJ1-2,ASSPDRASRGYT
NA,TRBV7-2,TRBJ1-2,ASSSRTGNYGYT
NA,TRBV27,TRBJ1-4,ASTWTGRHEKLF
NA,TRBV28,TRBJ1-3,ASSLRGRRGNTIY
few,TRBV19,TRBJ1-1,ASSTIDRDTEAF
NA,TRBV10-3,TRBJ1-1,AISESEGALWAEAF
NA,TRBV7-3,TRBJ2-3,ASSLGGQWRDTQY